This T cell receptor beta chain was identified during a study of cytomegalovirus exposure and HLA in healthy donors. PCR primers comprised 60 Vbeta and 13 Jbeta primers. Here immunoSEQ multiplex PCR was the method, and the copy in TCRdb shows in-frame clones only, minus some. The sample has over 120,000 clones; 9.7% are singletons. The CDR3 covers 14 residues. Trimming removed 6 bases at V and 2 bases at J, with 16 bases between. Germline values: CDR1 SQVTM, CDR2 ANQGSEA. This clone was detected a few times. The rearrangement uses TRBV29-1 and TRBJ2-5; tentative D call: TRBD1 (6 bases). This clonotype was obtained from a man aged 45-65 years in good health and CMV-seronegative. Material for sequencing was PBMCs. The CDR3 loop is CSVGLGGVQETQYF. DNA for the CDR3: TGCAGCGTGGGCCTAGGGGGTGTTCAAGAGACCCAGTACTTC. Combining the CDR3 with reference TRBV29-1 and TRBJ2-5 gives the whole variable domain SAVISQKPSRDICQRGTSLTIQCQVDSQVTMMFWYRQQPGQSLTLIATANQGSEATYESGFVIDKFPISRPNLTFSTLTVSNMSPEDSSIYLCSVGLGGVQETQYFGPGTRLLVL.